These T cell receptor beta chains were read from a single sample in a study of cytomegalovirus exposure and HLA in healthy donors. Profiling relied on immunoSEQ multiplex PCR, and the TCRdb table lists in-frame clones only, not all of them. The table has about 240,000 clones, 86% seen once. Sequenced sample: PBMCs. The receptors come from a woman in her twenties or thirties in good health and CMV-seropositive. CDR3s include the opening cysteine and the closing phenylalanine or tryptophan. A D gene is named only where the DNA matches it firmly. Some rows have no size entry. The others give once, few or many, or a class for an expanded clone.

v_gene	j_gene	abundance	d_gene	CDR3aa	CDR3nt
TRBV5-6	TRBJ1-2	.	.	CASSLATDRMGSGYTF	TGTGCCAGCAGCTTGGCGACTGACAGGATGGGATCTGGCTACACCTTC
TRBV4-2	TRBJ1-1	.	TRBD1	CASSPAAGQGQPTEAFF	TGTGCCAGCAGCCCCGCCGCGGGACAGGGGCAGCCCACTGAAGCTTTCTTT
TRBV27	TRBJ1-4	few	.	CASSLVSRGEKLFF	TGTGCCAGCAGTTTAGTCTCTCGGGGTGAAAAACTGTTTTTT
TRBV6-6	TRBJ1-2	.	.	CASLRTNGSYGYTF	TGTGCCAGCCTCAGGACCAACGGGAGCTATGGCTACACCTTC
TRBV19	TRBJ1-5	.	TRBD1	CASRRQGESSNQPQHF	TGTGCCAGTAGAAGACAGGGAGAGTCGAGTAATCAGCCCCAGCATTTT
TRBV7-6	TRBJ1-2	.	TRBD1	CASSLAGQGNYGYTF	TGTGCCAGCAGCTTAGCAGGACAGGGAAACTATGGCTACACCTTC
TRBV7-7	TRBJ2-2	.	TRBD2	CASSLGGGNTGELFF	TGTGCTAGCAGCTTAGGCGGGGGGAACACCGGGGAGCTGTTTTTT
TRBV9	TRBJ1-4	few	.	CASSVSQGGEKLFF	TGTGCCAGCAGCGTAAGCCAGGGCGGTGAAAAACTGTTTTTT
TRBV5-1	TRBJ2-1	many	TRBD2	CASSDREDNEQFF	TGCGCCAGCAGCGACCGGGAGGACAATGAGCAGTTCTTC
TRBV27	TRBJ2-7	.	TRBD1	CASSWGTGIYEQYF	TGTGCCAGCAGTTGGGGGACAGGGATTTACGAGCAGTACTTC
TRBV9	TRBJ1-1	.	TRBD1	CASSVDRDRENTEAFF	TGTGCCAGCAGCGTAGACCGGGACAGGGAGAACACTGAAGCTTTCTTT
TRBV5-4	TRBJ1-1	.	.	CASRPTGNTEAFF	TGTGCCAGCAGACCTACAGGAAACACTGAAGCTTTCTTT
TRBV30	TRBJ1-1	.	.	CAWSRGRENTEAFF	TGTGCCTGGAGCAGGGGCAGGGAGAACACTGAAGCTTTCTTT
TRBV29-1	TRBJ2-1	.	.	CSGTRGEQFF	TGCAGCGGGACTCGGGGTGAGCAGTTCTTC
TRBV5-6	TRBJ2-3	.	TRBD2	CASSLRGRPTDTQYF	TGTGCCAGCAGCTTACGCGGGAGGCCCACAGATACGCAGTATTTT
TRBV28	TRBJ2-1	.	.	CASSSHWGTWDNEQFF	TGTGCCAGCAGTTCTCACTGGGGGACATGGGACAATGAGCAGTTCTTC
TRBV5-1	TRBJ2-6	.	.	CASSLTGSNSGANVLTF	TGCGCCAGCAGCTTGACAGGTTCCAACTCTGGGGCCAACGTCCTGACTTTC
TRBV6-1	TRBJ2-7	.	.	CASSGWADSSYEQYF	TGTGCCAGCAGTGGCTGGGCGGACAGCTCCTACGAGCAGTACTTC
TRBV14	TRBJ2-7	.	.	CASSQVWGRYEQYF	TGTGCCAGCAGCCAAGTTTGGGGGAGGTACGAGCAGTACTTC
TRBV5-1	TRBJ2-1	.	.	CASSRMQGNEQFF	TGCGCCAGCAGCCGTATGCAGGGGAATGAGCAGTTCTTC
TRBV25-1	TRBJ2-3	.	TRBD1	CASSTGQASYLTDTQYF	TGTGCCAGCAGTACCGGACAGGCCAGCTACCTCACAGATACGCAGTATTTT
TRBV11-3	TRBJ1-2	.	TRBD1	CASSSSYRGPYGYTF	TGTGCCAGCAGCTCCAGCTACAGGGGGCCCTATGGCTACACCTTC
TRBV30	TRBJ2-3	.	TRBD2	CAWDRLAGGLGTDTQYF	TGTGCCTGGGACCGACTAGCGGGAGGGTTGGGCACAGATACGCAGTATTTT
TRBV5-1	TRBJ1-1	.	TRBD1	CASSLWTGNTEAFF	TGCGCCAGCAGCTTGTGGACAGGGAACACTGAAGCTTTCTTT
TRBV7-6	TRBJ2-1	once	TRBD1	CASSFQGADNEQFF	TGTGCCAGCAGCTTTCAGGGGGCCGACAATGAGCAGTTCTTC
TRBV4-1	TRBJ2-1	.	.	CASSQVSEAYNEQFF	TGCGCCAGCAGCCAAGTTAGCGAGGCCTACAATGAGCAGTTCTTC
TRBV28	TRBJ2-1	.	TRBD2	CASSLAGGPGNEQFF	TGTGCCAGCAGTTTGGCGGGAGGGCCGGGCAATGAGCAGTTCTTC
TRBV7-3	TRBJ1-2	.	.	CASSLDGVGYGYTF	TGTGCCAGCAGCCTTGACGGGGTTGGCTATGGCTACACCTTC
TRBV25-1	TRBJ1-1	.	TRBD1	CASRRGLGEAFF	TGTGCCAGCAGAAGGGGGCTGGGTGAAGCTTTCTTT
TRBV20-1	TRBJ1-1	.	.	CSALIDTEAFF	TGCAGTGCCCTTATTGACACTGAAGCTTTCTTT
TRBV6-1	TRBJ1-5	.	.	CASSGQSVPQHF	TGTGCCAGCAGTGGGCAGTCAGTGCCCCAGCATTTT
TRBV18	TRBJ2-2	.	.	CASSPLLAENTGELFF	TGTGCCAGCTCACCCCTGCTAGCAGAGAACACCGGGGAGCTGTTTTTT
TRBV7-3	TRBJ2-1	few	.	CASSLIPGTEGINEQFF	TGTGCCAGCAGCTTAATCCCCGGGACTGAAGGCATCAATGAGCAGTTCTTC
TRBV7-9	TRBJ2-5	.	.	CASSEQGGAPQETQYF	TGTGCCAGCAGCGAGCAGGGGGGAGCGCCCCAAGAGACCCAGTACTTC
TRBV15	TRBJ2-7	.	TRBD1	CATSLDRGHWEQYF	TGTGCCACCAGCTTGGACAGGGGGCATTGGGAGCAGTACTTC
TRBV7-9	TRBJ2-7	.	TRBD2	CASSSSSGRTHEQYF	TGTGCCAGCAGCTCCTCTAGCGGGAGAACCCACGAGCAGTACTTC
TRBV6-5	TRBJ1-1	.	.	CASSYSARGNTEAFF	TGTGCCAGCAGTTACTCTGCCAGGGGGAACACTGAAGCTTTCTTT
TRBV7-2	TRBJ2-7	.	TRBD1	CASSLARDRPYEQYF	TGTGCCAGCAGCTTAGCCCGGGACAGGCCCTACGAGCAGTACTTC
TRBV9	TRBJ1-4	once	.	CASSAGGDSRNEKLFF	TGTGCCAGCAGCGCGGGGGGTGACAGCCGTAATGAAAAACTGTTTTTT
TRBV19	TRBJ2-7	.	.	CASSIQGLGYEQYF	TGTGCCAGTAGTATACAGGGACTGGGGTACGAGCAGTACTTC
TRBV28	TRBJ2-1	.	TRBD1	CASRTDRKSYNEQFF	TGTGCCAGCAGAACGGACAGGAAGTCCTACAATGAGCAGTTCTTC
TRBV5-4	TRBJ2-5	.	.	CASSLNSGYGQETQYF	TGTGCCAGCAGCTTAAACTCAGGGTACGGACAAGAGACCCAGTACTTC